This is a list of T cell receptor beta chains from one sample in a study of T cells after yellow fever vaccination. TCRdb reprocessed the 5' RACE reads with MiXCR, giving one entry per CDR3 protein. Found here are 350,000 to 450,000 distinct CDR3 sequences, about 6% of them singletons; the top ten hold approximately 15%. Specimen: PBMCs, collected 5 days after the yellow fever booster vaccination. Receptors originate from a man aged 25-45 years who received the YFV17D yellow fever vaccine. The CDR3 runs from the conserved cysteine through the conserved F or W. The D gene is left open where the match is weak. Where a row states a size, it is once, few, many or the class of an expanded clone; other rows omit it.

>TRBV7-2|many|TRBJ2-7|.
TGTGCCAGCAGCTTTTGGCCGGGCTCCTACGAGCAGTACTTC
CASSFWPGSYEQYF
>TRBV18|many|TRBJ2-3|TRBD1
TGTGCCAGCTTGGGACAGGGCACAGATACGCAGTATTTT
CASLGQGTDTQYF
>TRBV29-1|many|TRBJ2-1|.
TGCAGCGTTGCAAGGGCAGTAATCAATGAGCAGTTCTTC
CSVARAVINEQFF
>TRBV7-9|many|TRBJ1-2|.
TGTGCCAGCAGCTTTCCGGGCCCCCTTTATGGCTACACCTTC
CASSFPGPLYGYTF
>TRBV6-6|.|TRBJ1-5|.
TGTGCCAGCACCTCAGGGTCTCGGATGCCCCAGCATTTT
CASTSGSRMPQHF
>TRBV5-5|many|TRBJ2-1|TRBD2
TGTGCCAGCAGCTTGCGGACTAGCGGGAGTTATGAGCAGTTCTTC
CASSLRTSGSYEQFF
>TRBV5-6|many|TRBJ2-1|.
TGTGCCAGCAGTAATCATTACAGGGTCAGCTCCTACAATGAGCAGTTCTTC
CASSNHYRVSSYNEQFF
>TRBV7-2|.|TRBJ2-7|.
TGTGCCAGCAGCTTAGACAATGGACCCTACGAGCAGTACTTC
CASSLDNGPYEQYF
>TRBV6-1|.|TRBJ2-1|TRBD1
TGTGCCAGCAGCCGTCGGGGACAGGCGTCCAATGAGCAGTTCTTC
CASSRRGQASNEQFF
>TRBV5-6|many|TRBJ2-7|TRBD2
TGTGCCAGCAGCATAATAGCGGGAGTACGGTACGAGCAGTACTTC
CASSIIAGVRYEQYF
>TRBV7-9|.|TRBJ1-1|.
TGTGCCAGCAGCTTAGCCGGGGGTAAGAACACTGAAGCTTTCTTT
CASSLAGGKNTEAFF
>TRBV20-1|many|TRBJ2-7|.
TGCAGTGCTACCGGGCCCTCCTACGAGCAGTACTTC
CSATGPSYEQYF
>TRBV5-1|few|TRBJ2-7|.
TGCGCCAGCAGGCCGGACACGGCCCCCGACGAGCAGTACTTC
CASRPDTAPDEQYF
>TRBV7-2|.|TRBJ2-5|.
TGTGCCAGCAGCCTTCAGGTATCGGGGGAGACCCAGTACTTC
CASSLQVSGETQYF
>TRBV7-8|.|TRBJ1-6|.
TGTGCCAGCAGCTTATTTTCCAGGCAGAATAATTCACCCCTCCACTTT
CASSLFSRQNNSPLHF
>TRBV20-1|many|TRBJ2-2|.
TGCAGTGTCACGGACTCGAACACCGGGGAGCTGTTTTTT
CSVTDSNTGELFF
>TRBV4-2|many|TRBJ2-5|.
TGTGCCAGCAGCCAAGGCTCGGTCGCCAAAGAGACCCAGTACTTC
CASSQGSVAKETQYF
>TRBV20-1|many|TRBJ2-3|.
TGCAGTGCTAGTACGCCTAGCACAGATACGCAGTATTTT
CSASTPSTDTQYF
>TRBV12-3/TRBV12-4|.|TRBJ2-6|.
TGTGCCAGCAGTCCCCTTGAAGGGGCGGGCTCTGGGGCCAACGTCCTGACTTTC
CASSPLEGAGSGANVLTF
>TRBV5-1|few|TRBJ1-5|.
TGCGCCAGCAGCTTTCCTTCCTTTGGGGCGATTCTTCAGCCCCAGCATTTT
CASSFPSFGAILQPQHF
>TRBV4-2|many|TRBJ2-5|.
TGTGCCAGCAGCCAAGACGTCGGGGAGACCCAGTACTTC
CASSQDVGETQYF
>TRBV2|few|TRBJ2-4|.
TGTGCCAGCAGTGCCGGGACTCTATTTAATAACATTCAGTACTTC
CASSAGTLFNNIQYF
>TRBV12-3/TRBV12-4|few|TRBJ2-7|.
TGTGCCAGCAGCTTCACGGGCGGCCTACAGGAGCAGTACTTC
CASSFTGGLQEQYF
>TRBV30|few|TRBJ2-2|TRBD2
TGTGCCTGGAAGGGACTAGCGGGAGTTACCGGGGAGCTGTTTTTT
CAWKGLAGVTGELFF
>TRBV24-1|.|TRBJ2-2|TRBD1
TGTGCCACCAGTGCCTCCGAGACAGGGCACACCGGGGAGCTGTTTTTT
CATSASETGHTGELFF
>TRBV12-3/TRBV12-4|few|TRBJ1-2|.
TGTGCCAGCAGTACCGGGACACCCAACTATGGCTACACCTTC
CASSTGTPNYGYTF
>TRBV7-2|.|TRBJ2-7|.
TGTGCCAGCAGCTTGTCGCGCGAGCAGTACTTC
CASSLSREQYF
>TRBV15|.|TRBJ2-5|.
TGTGCCACCAGCAGTGCCGAGGAGACCCAGTACTTC
CATSSAEETQYF
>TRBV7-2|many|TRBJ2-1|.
TGTGCCAGCAGCTTAGTTGAAGCGGGCTCGTCCAATGAGCAGTTCTTC
CASSLVEAGSSNEQFF
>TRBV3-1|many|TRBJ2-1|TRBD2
TGTGCCAGCAGCCAAACGGCGGGACTAGCCTCTGAGCAGTTCTTC
CASSQTAGLASEQFF
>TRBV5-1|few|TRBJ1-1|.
TGCGCCAGCAGCTTGAGGTGGGGGAACACTGAAGCTTTCTTT
CASSLRWGNTEAFF